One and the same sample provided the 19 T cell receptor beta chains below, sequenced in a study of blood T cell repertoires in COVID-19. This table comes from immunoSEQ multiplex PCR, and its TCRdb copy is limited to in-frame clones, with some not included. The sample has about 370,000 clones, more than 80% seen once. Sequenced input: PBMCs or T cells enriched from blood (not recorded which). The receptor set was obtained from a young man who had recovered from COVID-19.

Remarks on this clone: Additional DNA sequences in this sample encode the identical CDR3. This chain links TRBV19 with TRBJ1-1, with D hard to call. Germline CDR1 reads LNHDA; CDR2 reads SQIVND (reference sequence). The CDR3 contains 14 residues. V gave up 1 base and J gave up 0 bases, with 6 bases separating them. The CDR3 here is CASSIAGLNTEAFF. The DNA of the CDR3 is TGTGCCAGTAGTATAGCGGGTCTGAACACTGAAGCTTTCTTT.

CDR3 nucleotide sequence: TGTGCCAGCAGCTTAGGTTTCAGGTGGACTGAAGCTTTCTTT. Translating it yields CASSLGFRWTEAFF. V is TRBV13 and J is TRBJ1-1; D gene uncertain. CDR1 and CDR2 (germline): PRHDT, FYEKMQ (reference sequence). Trimming removed 0 bases from V and 5 bases from J, with 10 bases in between. The length of the CDR3 is 14 residues.

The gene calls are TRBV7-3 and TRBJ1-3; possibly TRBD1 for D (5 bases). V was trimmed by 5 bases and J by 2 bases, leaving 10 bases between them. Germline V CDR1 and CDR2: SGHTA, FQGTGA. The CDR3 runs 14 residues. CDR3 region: CASSAGTAGNTIYF. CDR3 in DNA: TGTGCCAGCAGCGCCGGGACTGCTGGAAACACCATATATTTT.

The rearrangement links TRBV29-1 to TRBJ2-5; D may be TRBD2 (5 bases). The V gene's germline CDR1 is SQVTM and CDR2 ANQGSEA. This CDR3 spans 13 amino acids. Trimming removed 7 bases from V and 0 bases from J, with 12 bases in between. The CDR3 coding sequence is TGCAGCGCCAAGGGAGCGAACCAAGAGACCCAGTACTTC. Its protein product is CSAKGANQETQYF.

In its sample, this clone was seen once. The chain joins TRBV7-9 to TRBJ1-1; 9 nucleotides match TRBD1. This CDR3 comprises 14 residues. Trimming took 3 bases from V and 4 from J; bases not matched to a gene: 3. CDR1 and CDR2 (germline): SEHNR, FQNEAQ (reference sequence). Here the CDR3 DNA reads TGTGCCAGCAGCTTCGGACAGGGGAGCACTGAAGCTTTCTTT. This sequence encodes CASSFGQGSTEAFF.

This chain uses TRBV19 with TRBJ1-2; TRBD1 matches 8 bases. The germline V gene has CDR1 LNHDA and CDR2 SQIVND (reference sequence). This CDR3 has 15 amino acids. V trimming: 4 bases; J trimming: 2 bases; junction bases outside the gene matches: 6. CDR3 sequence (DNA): TGTGCCAGTAGTACAGACAGGGGTTGGAACTATGGCTACACCTTC. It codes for CASSTDRGWNYGYTF.

As DNA, the CDR3 is TGCGCCAGCAGCCAAGTCTCGGGTACTGAAGCTTTCTTT. The encoded protein is CASSQVSGTEAFF. This chain links TRBV4-3 with TRBJ1-1; D unclear. Trimming shortened V by 1 base and J by 5 bases, and 8 bases separated the two germline ends. Per the germline V gene, CDR1 is LGHNA and CDR2 is YSLEER. The CDR3 loop spans 13 amino acids.

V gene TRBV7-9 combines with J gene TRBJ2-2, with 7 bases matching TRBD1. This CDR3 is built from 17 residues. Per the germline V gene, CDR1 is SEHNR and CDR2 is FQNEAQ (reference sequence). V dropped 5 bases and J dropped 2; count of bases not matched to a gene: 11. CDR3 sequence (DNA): TGTGCCAGCAGCCCGCGCTCCGGGACAGTCAACACCGGGGAGCTGTTTTTT. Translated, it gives CASSPRSGTVNTGELFF.

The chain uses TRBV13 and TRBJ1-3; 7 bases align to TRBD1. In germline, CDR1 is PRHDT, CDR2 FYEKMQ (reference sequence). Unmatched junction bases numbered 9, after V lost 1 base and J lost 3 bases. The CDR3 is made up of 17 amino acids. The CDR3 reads CASSLEGRGNYGNTIYF. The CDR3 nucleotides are TGTGCCAGCAGCTTAGAAGGCAGGGGGAACTATGGAAACACCATATATTTT. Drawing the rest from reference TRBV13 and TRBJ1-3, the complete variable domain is AAGVIQSPRHLIKEKRETATLKCYPIPRHDTVYWYQQGPGQDPQFLISFYEKMQSDKGSIPDRFSAQQFSDYHSELNMSSLELGDSALYFCASSLEGRGNYGNTIYFGEGSWLTVV.

Written as DNA, the CDR3 is TGTGCCAGTAGTATTACGGACTACCAAGAGACCCAGTACTTC. Translating it yields CASSITDYQETQYF. This rearrangement joins TRBV19 to TRBJ2-5, with D possibly TRBD2 on 5 matching bases. Germline-derived CDR1 and CDR2 are LNHDA and SQIVND (reference sequence). The CDR3 is 14 amino acids. V lost 3 bases to trimming and J lost 0 bases, with 8 bases between them.

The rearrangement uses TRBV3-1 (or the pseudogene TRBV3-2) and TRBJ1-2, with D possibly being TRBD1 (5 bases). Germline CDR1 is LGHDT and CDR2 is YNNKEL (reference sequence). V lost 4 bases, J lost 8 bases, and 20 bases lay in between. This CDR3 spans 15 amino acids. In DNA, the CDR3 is TGTGCCAGCAGCCGCACCGGCGCGGGGGTAGGGGGCTACACCTTC. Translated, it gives CASSRTGAGVGGYTF.

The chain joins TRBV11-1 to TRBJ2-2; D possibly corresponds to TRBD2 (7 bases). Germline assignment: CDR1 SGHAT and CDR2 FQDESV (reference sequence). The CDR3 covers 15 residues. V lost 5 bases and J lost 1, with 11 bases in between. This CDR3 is CASSRGAWNTGELFF. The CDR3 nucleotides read TGTGCCAGCAGCCGGGGGGCGTGGAACACCGGGGAGCTGTTTTTT.

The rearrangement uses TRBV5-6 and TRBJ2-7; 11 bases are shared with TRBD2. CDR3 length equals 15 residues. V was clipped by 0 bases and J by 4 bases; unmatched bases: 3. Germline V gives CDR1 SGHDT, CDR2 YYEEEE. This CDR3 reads CASSLGLAGGYEQYF. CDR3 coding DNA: TGTGCCAGCAGCTTGGGGCTAGCGGGAGGATACGAGCAGTACTTC.

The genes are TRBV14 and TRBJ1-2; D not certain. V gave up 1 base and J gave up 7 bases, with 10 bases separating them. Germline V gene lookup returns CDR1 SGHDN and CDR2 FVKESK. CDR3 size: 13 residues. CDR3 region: CASSQVPGFGYTF. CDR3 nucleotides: TGTGCCAGCAGCCAAGTCCCAGGCTTTGGCTACACCTTC.

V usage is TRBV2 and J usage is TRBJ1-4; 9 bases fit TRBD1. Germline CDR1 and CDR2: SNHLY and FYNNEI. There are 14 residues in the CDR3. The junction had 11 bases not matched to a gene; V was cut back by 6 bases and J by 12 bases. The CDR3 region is CASRAGTGWWELFF. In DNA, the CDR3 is TGTGCCAGCAGGGCCGGGACAGGGTGGTGGGAACTGTTTTTT.

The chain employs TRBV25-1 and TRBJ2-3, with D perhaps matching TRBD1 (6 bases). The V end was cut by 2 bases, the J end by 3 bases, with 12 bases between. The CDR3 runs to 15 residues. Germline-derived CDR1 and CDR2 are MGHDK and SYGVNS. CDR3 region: CASSEEGENTDTQYF. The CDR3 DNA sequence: TGTGCCAGCAGTGAAGAGGGGGAAAATACAGATACGCAGTATTTT.

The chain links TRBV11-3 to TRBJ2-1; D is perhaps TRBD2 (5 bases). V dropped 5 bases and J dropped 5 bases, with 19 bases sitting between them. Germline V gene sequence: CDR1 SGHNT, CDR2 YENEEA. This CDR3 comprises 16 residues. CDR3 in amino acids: CASSPQGADQNNEQFF. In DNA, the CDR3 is TGTGCCAGCAGCCCACAAGGAGCGGACCAGAACAATGAGCAGTTCTTC.

This chain's CDR3 is CASSYWGGSPLHF. CDR3 DNA sequence: TGTGCCAGCAGTTACTGGGGGGGGTCACCCCTCCACTTT. This sequence joins TRBV6-5 and TRBJ1-6; possible D gene TRBD1, 5 bases. Trimming took 1 base from V and 10 from J, leaving 8 bases between them. The CDR3 extends over 13 amino acids. Germline V gene data show CDR1 as MNHEY and CDR2 as SVGAGI.

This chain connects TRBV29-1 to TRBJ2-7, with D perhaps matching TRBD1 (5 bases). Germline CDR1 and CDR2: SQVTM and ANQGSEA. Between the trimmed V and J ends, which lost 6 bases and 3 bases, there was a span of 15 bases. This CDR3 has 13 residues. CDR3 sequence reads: CSVETEANYEQYF. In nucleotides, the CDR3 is TGCAGCGTGGAGACAGAGGCAAACTACGAGCAGTACTTC.